This T cell receptor beta chain was sequenced for a study of T cell clonotyping in hematopoietic cell transplantation. This clone was counted once. An end of the junction does not agree with germline; a read error may underlie this. The CDR3 is 15 residues long. CDR1 and CDR2 from the germline V gene are SGHRS and YFSETQ. Recipients were bled about 28 days pretransplant and at posttransplant days 30, 100, 180. The table came from immunoSEQ multiplex PCR; TCRdb's copy has only in-frame clones and leaves some out. The top ten hold around 11% of the sample, which has some 16,000 clones, about two thirds seen once.

This TCR was sampled from a male patient in his 50s who had an allogeneic stem cell transplant from an unrelated donor, so T cells may come from the graft donor. Some clones in this sample may be carry-over from other donors' samples. The chain recombines TRBV5-1 with TRBJ1-2; 11 positions agree with TRBD1. This material consisted of PBMCs, taken 30 days after allogeneic stem cell transplant. CDR3 sequence: CASSFGTGGNYGYTF. The CDR3 DNA reads as TGCGCTAGCAGCTTCGGGACAGGGGGGAACTATGGCTACACCTTC.